One and the same sample provided the 20 T cell receptor beta chains below, sequenced in a study of T cells in Graves' hyperthyroidism and ophthalmopathy. The source material, RNA transcripts, was used to amplify TCR beta CDR3 regions. TCR CDR3 regions were first amplified by RT-PCR with HTBI primers. TCRdb re-called the multiplex PCR reads through MiXCR, storing one row per CDR3 protein. Of hundreds of thousands of distinct CDR3 sequences detected, nearly 20% appear once; the ten largest clones hold 47%. Sequencing was done on a sample of blood. The receptors shown here come from a man aged 35 to 55 with Graves' ophthalmopathy.

This sequence joins TRBV6-2 or TRBV6-3 and TRBJ2-1, with 9 bases aligning to TRBD2. CDR1 is MNHEY, CDR2 SVGEGT, per germline. The ends lost 8 bases at V and 0 bases at J; junction bases unmatched: 11. This CDR3 comprises 17 residues. DNA of the CDR3: TGTGCCAGCTCCAGGTGGGATAGCGGGGGCTCCTACAATGAGCAGTTCTTC. This gives the protein CASSRWDSGGSYNEQFF.

This clonotype came up a few times. The V call is TRBV10-2, the J call TRBJ1-1; no firm D call. The V gene's germline CDR1 is WSHSY and CDR2 SAAADI. This CDR3 is 15 amino acids long. V was shortened by 7 bases and J by 4 bases, with 19 bases between the two germline ends. This CDR3 reads CASTNDRVGVTEAFF. The CDR3 nucleotides read TGCGCCAGCACCAATGACCGGGTCGGGGTCACTGAAGCTTTCTTT.

This clonotype was counted ten times or more. The chain recombines TRBV13 with TRBJ2-5, with TRBD2 matching 12 bases. With 5 bases clipped from V and 5 bases from J, the junction kept 9 bases outside the gene matches. The CDR3 runs to 16 residues. Germline V gene sequence: CDR1 PRHDT, CDR2 FYEKMQ (reference sequence). CDR3 protein: CASSRPSGGARETQYF. Here the CDR3 DNA reads TGTGCCAGCAGCCGACCTAGCGGGGGGGCTCGGGAGACCCAGTACTTC.

This clonotype was counted only a few times. The DNA for the CDR3 is TGTGCCAGCAGCCCCCATGGGGGGCTCGAGACCCAGTACTTC. It is translated as CASSPHGGLETQYF. The chain joins TRBV11-3 to TRBJ2-5; D assignment may be TRBD1 or TRBD2 (6 bases each). Germline lookup yields CDR1 SGHNT and CDR2 YENEEA. This CDR3 comprises 14 residues. Trimming removed 5 bases from V and 5 bases from J, with 15 bases in between.

The rearrangement joins TRBV10-3 to TRBJ2-7, with 12 bases lining up with TRBD2. The CDR3 extends over 15 amino acids. Germline V gene data show CDR1 as ENHRY and CDR2 as SYGVKD. Unmatched junction bases numbered 4, after V lost 6 bases and J lost 1 base. CDR3 region: CAIRVGLAGSYEQYF. The CDR3 DNA sequence: TGTGCCATCAGGGTGGGACTAGCGGGTTCCTACGAGCAGTACTTC.

This clonotype was seen only a few times. The V gene is TRBV20-1, the J gene TRBJ2-2; D may correspond to TRBD1 or TRBD2 (5 bases each). V was pared by 1 base and J by 3 bases, with 12 bases between. Germline loops: CDR1 DFQATT, CDR2 SNEGSKA (reference sequence). This CDR3 is 15 amino acids long. The CDR3: CSARGREGYTGELFF. As DNA, the CDR3 is TGCAGTGCTAGAGGGAGAGAGGGGTACACCGGGGAGCTGTTTTTT.

This clonotype came up many times. The V and J genes are TRBV12-3 or TRBV12-4 and TRBJ1-1; a possible D gene is TRBD1 (5 bases). V lost 3 bases to trimming and J lost 0 bases, with 23 bases between them. This CDR3 contains 19 residues. For the CDR3, the DNA is TGTGCCAGCAGTTTTATCAAGAGTCCAGGGTCGGGCATGAACACTGAAGCTTTCTTT. Its translation is CASSFIKSPGSGMNTEAFF.

This clonotype occurred a few times. Possible read error: a much larger clone is one base away. The V call is TRBV2, the J call TRBJ1-5; TRBD1 matches at 8 bases. The CDR3 contains 16 residues. Germline CDR1 SNHLY, CDR2 FYNNEI. The V gene end was trimmed by 5 bases and the J gene end by 2 bases; junction bases not matched to a gene: 8. CDR3 nucleotide sequence: TGTGCCAGCAGTAAGCCAGGGGGCTCAGGCAATCAGCCCCAGCATTTT. This gives the protein CASSKPGGSGNQPQHF. The full variable domain, rest sourced from reference TRBV2 and TRBJ1-5, is EPEVTQTPSHQVTQMGQEVILRCVPISNHLYFYWYRQILGQKVEFLVSFYNNEISEKSEIFDDQFSVERPDGSNFTLKIRSTKLEDSAMYFCASSKPGGSGNQPQHFGDGTRLSIL.

A few counts support this clonotype. The V call is TRBV4-1, the J call TRBJ2-7; 8 bases map to TRBD1. Germline CDR1 is MGHRA and CDR2 is YSYEKL. The CDR3 is 17 residues long. V lost 3 bases, J lost 9 bases, and 19 bases stayed unmatched. CDR3 sequence reads: CASSHRNSGQGERVQYF. The CDR3, as DNA: TGCGCCAGCAGCCACCGAAACTCTGGACAGGGAGAGAGGGTGCAGTACTTC.

There are many counts of this clonotype. The chain recombines TRBV30 with TRBJ1-5; tentative D call: TRBD1 (5 bases). V lost 5 bases, J lost 5 bases, and 13 bases lay in between. CDR1 is GTSNPN, CDR2 SVGIG, per germline (reference sequence). The CDR3 contains 13 residues. CDR3 sequence (DNA): TGTGCCTGGGGCGTTAGGGGTGATCAGCCCCAGCATTTT. Protein product: CAWGVRGDQPQHF.

This clonotype has at least ten counts. J is TRBJ2-1 and V is TRBV6-2 or TRBV6-3; 9 bases are shared with TRBD2. Germline V lookup: CDR1 MNHEY, CDR2 SVGEGT. This CDR3 spans 15 amino acids. V lost 7 bases and J lost 4; bases outside the gene matches: 8. In nucleotides, the CDR3 is TGTGCCAGCACCTCGCTAGCGGGGTGGTACAATGAGCAGTTCTTC. Its protein is CASTSLAGWYNEQFF.

This clonotype appeared many times. This chain links TRBV11-2 with TRBJ2-2; D is possibly TRBD2 (6 bases). Germline V gives CDR1 SGHAT, CDR2 FQNNGV. Trimming took off 5 bases at V and 2 bases at J, with 18 bases between the two ends. CDR3 length: 17 amino acids. For the CDR3, the DNA is TGTGCCAGCAGCCCCAGGCCGCCGGGGGACAACACCGGGGAGCTGTTTTTT. Its protein is CASSPRPPGDNTGELFF.

This clonotype was found many times. The chain couples TRBV7-8 to TRBJ2-3; D gene unclear. Looked up from germline, CDR1 is SGHVS and CDR2 is FQNEAQ. V lost 1 base to trimming and J lost 2 bases, with 10 bases between them. The CDR3 is 15 amino acids. CDR3 sequence: CASSLGARNTDTQYF. CDR3 sequence (DNA): TGTGCCAGCAGCTTAGGGGCCAGAAACACAGATACGCAGTATTTT.

The chain recombines TRBV9 with TRBJ2-1; 11 bases agree with TRBD2. The germline CDR1 and CDR2 sequences are SGDLS and YYNGEE. V lost 3 bases and J lost 7; bases outside the gene matches: 3. The CDR3 contains 14 residues. CDR3 sequence reads: CASSGTSGWNEQFF. The CDR3 DNA reads TGTGCCAGCAGCGGGACTAGCGGGTGGAATGAGCAGTTCTTC.

The table lists this clonotype with a few counts. The CDR3 bases are TGTGCCAGCAGTTCCCCCAGGGGGATGAACACTGAAGCTTTCTTT. It yields the protein CASSSPRGMNTEAFF. The V and J genes are TRBV28 and TRBJ1-1; 7 positions agree with TRBD1. From germline, CDR1 is MDHEN and CDR2 SYDVKM. The CDR3 length is 15 residues. The V and J ends lost 4 bases and 0 bases, in that order; junction bases with no gene match: 5.

This clonotype was observed a handful of times. The genes are TRBV28 and TRBJ2-3; 8 nucleotides align to TRBD2. With V trimmed by 8 bases and J by 4 bases, 14 bases remained unmatched. This CDR3 is built from 16 residues. Germline CDR1 MDHEN, CDR2 SYDVKM. As DNA, the CDR3 is TGTGCCAGCTTCACCGGCGGCGCGGGAGGTGCAGATACGCAGTATTTT. This encodes CASFTGGAGGADTQYF.

The chain links TRBV7-2 to TRBJ2-1; TRBD1 matches at 7 bases. Germline V gene lookup returns CDR1 SGHTA and CDR2 FQGNSA. CDR3 size: 17 residues. The junction had 16 bases not matched to a gene; V was cut back by 11 bases and J by 0 bases. CDR3 amino acids: CAVEAFPGTASYNEQFF. CDR3 nucleotides: TGTGCCGTGGAAGCTTTTCCCGGGACAGCCTCCTACAATGAGCAGTTCTTC.

This clonotype has only a few counts. This chain joins TRBV7-9 and TRBJ2-1; D is unclear. Germline values: CDR1 SEHNR, CDR2 FQNEAQ (reference sequence). The CDR3 is 17 residues long. V was pared by 1 base and J by 0 bases, with 13 bases between. CDR3 protein: CASSLVGRVSSYNEQFF. CDR3 sequence (DNA): TGTGCCAGCAGCTTAGTGGGCCGGGTGAGCTCCTACAATGAGCAGTTCTTC.

This clonotype was recorded at least ten times. This sequence joins TRBV11-2 and TRBJ2-5; weak D call: TRBD2 (5 bases). The CDR3 runs 15 residues. V was clipped by 6 bases and J by 5 bases, with 19 bases between them. Germline-derived CDR1 and CDR2 are SGHAT and FQNNGV. CDR3 amino acids: CASSQNNGVTETQYF. Written as DNA, the CDR3 is TGTGCCAGCAGTCAAAACAACGGGGTAACGGAGACCCAGTACTTC.

Comment on this clonotype: One end of the junction varies from germline; a read error may be responsible. This chain connects TRBV18 to TRBJ2-7; 14 bases are shared with TRBD2. The CDR3 extends over 16 amino acids. Germline CDR1 KGHSH, CDR2 LQKENI. The CDR3 reads CASSPKGTSGSYKQYF. The CDR3 DNA reads as TGTGCCAGCTCACCCAAAGGGACTAGCGGGAGCTACAAGCAGTACTTC.